Below are 19 T cell receptor beta chains sequenced from a single sample in a study of blood T cells in healthy people across ages. Primers used in a second PCR of about 7 to 12 cycles were a sample-barcoded 5' primer and a J-beta primer mix. TCRdb reprocessed the 5' RACE reads with MiXCR, giving one entry per CDR3 protein. The table has some 670,000 distinct CDR3 sequences, 40% to 65% seen once. Input material: blood. Source of these receptors: a woman aged 80 or over in good health.

This clonotype appeared once. The chain combines TRBV20-1 with TRBJ2-6; D gene uncertain. V shed 3 bases and J shed 0 bases, with 6 bases lying between them. Per germline, CDR1 DFQATT and CDR2 SNEGSKA (reference sequence). This CDR3 comprises 14 residues. Here the CDR3 DNA reads TGCAGTGCTAGTGTGAGCTCTGGGGCCAACGTCCTGACTTTC. This sequence encodes CSASVSSGANVLTF.

This clonotype was seen at least ten times. The rearrangement joins TRBV10-3 to TRBJ2-1, with D tentatively TRBD2 (5 bases). The V gene lost 2 bases and the J gene lost 0 bases, with 20 bases spanning the gap. This CDR3 region has 19 residues. Germline CDR1 reads ENHRY; CDR2 reads SYGVKD. The CDR3 region has the DNA TGTGCCATCAGTGAGAGTCGACCACCCGGACTTAGCTCCTACAATGAGCAGTTCTTC. Translation gives CAISESRPPGLSSYNEQFF.

This clonotype was recorded many times. The chain combines TRBV28 with TRBJ2-1; tentative D call: TRBD2 (6 bases). The V end lost 6 bases, the J end lost 8 bases, and 17 bases lay between the germline ends. This CDR3 is built from 14 residues. Germline assignment: CDR1 MDHEN and CDR2 SYDVKM. The CDR3 reads CASSLRSGGHEQFF. CDR3 nucleotides: TGTGCCAGCAGCCTTCGGTCCGGGGGACATGAGCAGTTCTTC.

The V and J genes are TRBV5-1 and TRBJ2-1; D may be TRBD1 (5 bases). The J call is in doubt because the DNA end fits TRBJ2-7 better. The CDR3 runs 15 residues. The germline V gene encodes CDR1 SGHRS and CDR2 YFSETQ. The CDR3 region has the DNA TGCGCCAGCAGCTTGGGCCCGGCAGGGTACAATGAGCAGTACTTC. It yields the protein CASSLGPAGYNEQYF.

The chain combines TRBV28 with TRBJ2-7; D gene uncertain. The germline V gene encodes CDR1 MDHEN and CDR2 SYDVKM. Trimming cost V 6 bases and J 4 bases, with 13 bases left between them. The CDR3 length is 13 residues. CDR3 DNA sequence: TGTGCCAGCAGCGTAGGGTCTGTTTACGAGCAGTACTTC. It is translated as CASSVGSVYEQYF.

The V and J genes are TRBV3-1 and TRBJ2-7; unclear D gene. This CDR3 comprises 16 residues. CDR1 LGHDT and CDR2 YNNKEL come from the germline V gene (reference sequence). Trimming stripped 4 bases from V and 0 bases from J, with 16 bases between. The CDR3 DNA sequence: TGTGCCAGCAGCCTGCGCTGGGCTGAGAGCTCCTACGAGCAGTACTTC. Encoded protein: CASSLRWAESSYEQYF.

V gene TRBV7-3 combines with J gene TRBJ2-6; D gene uncertain. The CDR3 is made up of 16 amino acids. Germline V gene data show CDR1 as SGHTA and CDR2 as FQGTGA. V shed 3 bases and J shed 2 bases, with 11 bases lying between them. CDR3 loop: CASSFASSAGANVLTF. CDR3 nucleotides: TGTGCCAGCAGCTTCGCGTCGTCTGCTGGGGCCAACGTCCTGACTTTC.

The rearrangement joins TRBV4-3 to TRBJ1-2, with D tentatively TRBD1 (5 bases). The CDR3 runs 13 residues. Trimming pared 1 base from V and 9 bases from J, leaving 12 bases between. Per the germline V gene, CDR1 is LGHNA and CDR2 is YSLEER. The CDR3 DNA follows: TGCGCCAGCAGCCAAGGGGACGGCGGGCGCTACACCTTC. Translation gives CASSQGDGGRYTF.

Many counts were recorded for this clonotype. The V call is TRBV28, the J call TRBJ2-7, with TRBD2 identical over 8 bases. Germline V gives CDR1 MDHEN, CDR2 SYDVKM. CDR3 size: 15 residues. The ends lost 3 bases at V and 2 bases at J; junction bases unmatched: 6. The CDR3 bases are TGTGCCAGCAGTTTCGGGGTAGCGGGGACCTACGAGCAGTACTTC. Its protein is CASSFGVAGTYEQYF.

V and J are TRBV5-1 and TRBJ2-5, with a tentative D call TRBD2 (5 bases). The CDR3 has 15 amino acids. Germline-derived CDR1 and CDR2 are SGHRS and YFSETQ. Trimming took off 0 bases at V and 2 bases at J, with 11 bases between the two ends. In DNA, the CDR3 is TGCGCCAGCAGCTTGGTGGCGGGTAGTCAAGAGACCCAGTACTTC. Translated, it gives CASSLVAGSQETQYF.

The chain is built from TRBV7-8 and TRBJ2-2, with TRBD1 matching over 7 bases. V trimming: 4 bases; J trimming: 7 bases; junction bases outside the gene matches: 9. Germline CDR1 is SGHVS and CDR2 is FQNEAQ. The CDR3 is 15 residues long. CDR3 residues: CASSSLDRVDGELFF. The CDR3 nucleotides are TGTGCCAGCAGCTCCCTCGACAGGGTTGACGGGGAGCTGTTTTTT.

This clonotype was detected only a few times. The chain carries TRBV12-3 or TRBV12-4 and TRBJ1-5; 7 nucleotides match TRBD1. With V trimmed by 7 bases and J by 4 bases, 4 bases remained unmatched. There are 13 residues in the CDR3. As DNA, the CDR3 is TGTGCCAGCACCATGACAGGGAATCAGCCCCAGCATTTT. Translation gives CASTMTGNQPQHF.

V is TRBV4-3 and J is TRBJ2-5; D is uncertain. The V end lost 4 bases, the J end lost 1 base, and 10 bases lay between the germline ends. The CDR3 has 14 residues. Germline V CDR1 and CDR2: LGHNA, YSLEER. CDR3 sequence (DNA): TGCGCCAGCAGCCCTTTCAAAGGCCAAGAGACCCAGTACTTC. Encoded protein: CASSPFKGQETQYF.

This clonotype was observed at least ten times. The rearrangement links TRBV2 to TRBJ2-3, with D perhaps matching TRBD2 (6 bases). Germline CDR1 SNHLY, CDR2 FYNNEI. This CDR3 spans 15 amino acids. V lost 6 bases and J lost 7, with 20 bases in between. CDR3 DNA: TGTGCCAGCAGACACGGACCGGGGGAGGCGAATACGCAGTATTTT. It encodes CASRHGPGEANTQYF.

This clonotype appeared once. V and J are TRBV3-1 and TRBJ2-5; D is undetermined. CDR1 LGHDT and CDR2 YNNKEL come from the germline V gene (reference sequence). CDR3 length equals 16 residues. Trimming took 1 base from V and 0 from J, leaving 12 bases between them. CDR3 in amino acids: CASSQGSIRDQETQYF. CDR3 sequence (DNA): TGTGCCAGCAGCCAAGGAAGTATAAGGGACCAAGAGACCCAGTACTTC.

This chain uses TRBV20-1 with TRBJ1-5, with D maybe TRBD1 (6 bases). V dropped 5 bases and J dropped 5 bases, with 16 bases sitting between them. From germline, CDR1 is DFQATT and CDR2 SNEGSKA (reference sequence). CDR3 length equals 14 residues. CDR3 sequence reads: CSASMADRYQPQHF. CDR3 DNA: TGCAGTGCTTCAATGGCGGACAGATATCAGCCCCAGCATTTT.

The genes are TRBV5-1 and TRBJ2-5; D might be TRBD1 (6 bases). The CDR3 extends over 15 amino acids. CDR1 is SGHRS and CDR2 is YFSETQ in the germline V gene. Trimming stripped 4 bases from V and 4 bases from J, with 17 bases between. Here the CDR3 DNA reads TGCGCCAGCAGCCCCGGACAGTCGGGGCGAGAGACCCAGTACTTC. Its protein is CASSPGQSGRETQYF.

This chain uses TRBV20-1 with TRBJ2-5; D gene unclear. The length of the CDR3 is 11 residues. The germline gives CDR1 DFQATT, CDR2 SNEGSKA (reference sequence). Trimming cost V 4 bases and J 5 bases, with 8 bases left between them. CDR3: CSATLGETQYF. CDR3 bases: TGCAGTGCTACCCTGGGGGAGACCCAGTACTTC.

There are many counts of this clonotype. V usage is TRBV10-1 and J usage is TRBJ2-3, with 8 bases fitting TRBD2. CDR1 and CDR2 (germline): WNHNN, SYGVQD (reference sequence). The CDR3 contains 16 residues. The V and J ends lost 9 bases and 3 bases, in that order; junction bases with no gene match: 14. The CDR3 bases are TGCGCCAGTGCCCCTGCGGAGGGACTAGGAACAGATACGCAGTATTTT. This codes for CASAPAEGLGTDTQYF.